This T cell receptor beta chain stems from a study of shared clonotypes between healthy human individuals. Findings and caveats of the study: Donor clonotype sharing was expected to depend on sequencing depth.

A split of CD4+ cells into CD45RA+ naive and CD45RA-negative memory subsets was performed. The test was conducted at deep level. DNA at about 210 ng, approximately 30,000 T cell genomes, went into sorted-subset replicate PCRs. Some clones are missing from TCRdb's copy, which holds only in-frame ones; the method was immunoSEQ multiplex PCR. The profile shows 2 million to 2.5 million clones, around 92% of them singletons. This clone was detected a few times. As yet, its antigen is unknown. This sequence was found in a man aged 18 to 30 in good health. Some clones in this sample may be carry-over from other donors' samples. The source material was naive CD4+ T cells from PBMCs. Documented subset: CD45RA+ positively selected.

CDR3 bases: TGTGCCAGCATCGGCTCCGGTTGGGGTGGCTACACCTTC. This translates into CASIGSGWGGYTF. V gene TRBV7-9 combines with J gene TRBJ1-2; unclear D gene. The CDR3 length is 13 residues. Germline V gives CDR1 SEHNR, CDR2 FQNEAQ (reference sequence). The ends were cut back, 7 bases at V and 7 bases at J, with 16 bases in the middle.